Below, 8 T cell receptor beta chains from the same sample are listed, as sequenced in a study of blood T cells in healthy people across ages. Alongside a J-beta primer mix, a sample-barcoded 5' primer served in a second PCR lasting about 7 to 12 cycles. TCRdb redid the calling of the 5' RACE reads with MiXCR, one entry per CDR3 protein. Of approximately 690,000 distinct CDR3 sequences listed, roughly 50% are singletons. Sequences were obtained from blood. The receptors were gathered from a man aged 60-69 years in good health.

The J gene is TRBJ1-1, the V gene TRBV7-2, with D perhaps TRBD1 (6 bases). Germline assignment: CDR1 SGHTA and CDR2 FQGNSA. CDR3 size: 14 residues. The V and J ends lost 4 bases and 6 bases respectively, with 15 bases between them. The CDR3 is CASSSDQGRAEAFF. CDR3 nucleotides: TGTGCCAGCAGCTCAGATCAGGGGCGGGCTGAAGCTTTCTTT.

This clonotype was seen only a few times. The chain combines TRBV5-5 with TRBJ2-7; 8 bases match TRBD1. The germline V gene has CDR1 SGHKS and CDR2 YYEKEE (reference sequence). This CDR3 contains 15 residues. J lost 3 bases, V lost 0 bases, and 5 bases had no gene match. The CDR3 loop is CASSLGPGGIYEQYF. In nucleotides, the CDR3 is TGTGCCAGCAGCTTGGGGCCAGGGGGCATCTACGAGCAGTACTTC.

A few counts support this clonotype. The chain links TRBV28 to TRBJ1-1; 10 bases are a match to TRBD1. Trimming at V came to 8 bases and at J to 7 bases, leaving 7 bases not matched to a gene. The CDR3 loop spans 13 amino acids. Germline CDR1 MDHEN, CDR2 SYDVKM. CDR3 protein: CASLRTGGLEAFF. Written as DNA, the CDR3 is TGTGCCAGCCTCCGGACAGGGGGTCTTGAAGCTTTCTTT. Full variable domain (missing parts from reference TRBV28 and TRBJ1-1): DVKVTQSSRYLVKRTGEKVFLECVQDMDHENMFWYRQDPGLGLRLIYFSYDVKMKEKGDIPEGYSVSREKKERFSLILESASTNQTSMYLCASLRTGGLEAFFGQGTRLTVV.

The rearrangement links TRBV5-1 to TRBJ2-6; tentatively, D is TRBD2 (5 bases). Looked up from germline, CDR1 is SGHRS and CDR2 is YFSETQ. The V gene lost 2 bases and the J gene lost 0 bases, with 9 bases spanning the gap. This CDR3 is built from 16 residues. CDR3 in DNA: TGCGCCAGCAGCTTCCGAGGGAGCTCTGGGGCCAACGTCCTGACTTTC. It yields the protein CASSFRGSSGANVLTF.

This chain connects TRBV21-1 to TRBJ2-5. TRBV21-1 is described as a pseudogene. The CDR3 is 14 amino acids. CDR3 DNA: TGTGCCAGCACCGACTCAACCCCCCAAGAGACTCAGTACTTC. Its translation: CASTDSTPQETQYF.

CDR3 protein: CASSLVVTDEKLFF. CDR3 in DNA: TGTGCCAGCAGCTTAGTTGTGACAGATGAAAAACTGTTTTTT. The V gene is TRBV7-2, the J gene TRBJ1-4; perhaps TRBD1 as D (5 bases). Trimming pared 1 base from V and 6 bases from J, leaving 9 bases between. Looked up from germline, CDR1 is SGHTA and CDR2 is FQGNSA. This CDR3 has 14 amino acids.

The chain uses TRBV2 and TRBJ1-2; 7 positions match TRBD1. V trimming: 6 bases; J trimming: 7 bases; junction bases outside the gene matches: 14. CDR1 and CDR2 from the germline V gene are SNHLY and FYNNEI. The CDR3 runs 15 residues. For the CDR3, the DNA is TGTGCCAGCAGACTACACCAGGGGGGATCAGGTGGCTACACCTTC. This sequence encodes CASRLHQGGSGGYTF. The complete variable domain, with remaining parts taken from reference TRBV2 and TRBJ1-2, reads EPEVTQTPSHQVTQMGQEVILRCVPISNHLYFYWYRQILGQKVEFLVSFYNNEISEKSEIFDDQFSVERPDGSNFTLKIRSTKLEDSAMYFCASRLHQGGSGGYTFGSGTRLTVV.

The V gene is TRBV7-6, the J gene TRBJ2-1; 7 nucleotides match TRBD1. Trimming cost V 5 bases and J 13 bases; bases outside gene matches: 8. The CDR3 runs to 12 residues. The V gene's germline CDR1 is SGHVS and CDR2 FNYEAQ. CDR3 region: CASSSIRDRQFF. Written as DNA, the CDR3 is TGTGCCAGCAGCAGCATAAGGGACAGACAGTTCTTC.